Following are 16 T cell receptor beta chains from one sample sequenced in a study of blood T cell repertoires in COVID-19. Libraries were prepared by immunoSEQ multiplex PCR; TCRdb keeps only in-frame clonotypes and omits some of them. The table lists approximately 300,000 clones, over 75% of them singletons. Sequenced material: peripheral blood. Source of these receptors: a human donor with COVID-19, enrolled during active disease. The donor label of this sample is uncertain.

The sample holds one count of this clone. V gene TRBV5-1 combines with J gene TRBJ2-3; D is undetermined. V was clipped by 0 bases and J by 0 bases, with 11 bases between them. CDR1 SGHRS and CDR2 YFSETQ come from the germline V gene. This CDR3 is built from 16 residues. CDR3 DNA: TGCGCCAGCAGCTTGGACAGTACTTCTAGCACAGATACGCAGTATTTT. Its protein is CASSLDSTSSTDTQYF.

The rearrangement joins TRBV18 to TRBJ1-5; perhaps TRBD1 as D (6 bases). Trimming cost V 3 bases and J 3 bases, with 9 bases left between them. The CDR3 contains 14 residues. The germline V gene encodes CDR1 KGHSH and CDR2 LQKENI. DNA of the CDR3: TGTGCCAGCTCACCTACAGGGAACAATCAGCCCCAGCATTTT. Protein: CASSPTGNNQPQHF.

CDR3 protein: CASKDRGRGGYTF. The DNA of the CDR3 is TGTGCCAGCAAAGATAGGGGGCGAGGTGGCTACACCTTC. The chain carries TRBV28 and TRBJ1-2; TRBD1 agrees at 7 bases. V was clipped by 7 bases and J by 7 bases; unmatched bases: 9. The CDR3 is 13 amino acids. Per germline, CDR1 MDHEN and CDR2 SYDVKM.

The chain is built from TRBV19 and TRBJ2-3, with 8 nucleotides matching TRBD2. The junction had 10 bases not matched to a gene; V was cut back by 10 bases and J by 4 bases. CDR1 and CDR2 (germline): LNHDA, SQIVND (reference sequence). There are 14 residues in the CDR3. The CDR3 DNA reads as TGTGCCACCATGAACTCGGGAGGGCCAGATACGCAGTATTTT. It encodes CATMNSGGPDTQYF.

The gene calls are TRBV30 and TRBJ2-7; TRBD2 agrees at 16 bases. CDR1 and CDR2 from the germline V gene are GTSNPN and SVGIG (reference sequence). This CDR3 is 15 amino acids long. The J segment lost 4 bases and the V segment lost 3 bases, leaving 3 bases of the junction unmatched. The CDR3 protein is CAWRGLAGGAYEQYF. Here the CDR3 DNA reads TGTGCCTGGAGGGGACTAGCGGGAGGGGCTTACGAGCAGTACTTC.

The J gene is TRBJ1-6, the V gene TRBV6-5; 7 nucleotides match TRBD1. Germline CDR1 is MNHEY and CDR2 is SVGAGI. Trimming at V came to 6 bases and at J to 4 bases, leaving 3 bases not matched to a gene. This CDR3 region has 14 residues. CDR3: CASREGQYNSPLHF. The CDR3 coding sequence is TGTGCCAGCAGGGAGGGACAGTATAATTCACCCCTCCACTTT.

The chain employs TRBV7-3 and TRBJ2-1; D is undetermined. The length of the CDR3 is 15 residues. The V end lost 0 bases, the J end lost 0 bases, and 6 bases lay between the germline ends. Germline V gives CDR1 SGHTA, CDR2 FQGTGA. The CDR3 loop reads CASSLTLRSYNEQFF. The CDR3 DNA follows: TGTGCCAGCAGCTTAACACTCCGCTCCTACAATGAGCAGTTCTTC.

The V call is TRBV27, the J call TRBJ2-7, with D hard to call. The CDR3 covers 21 residues. Trimming removed 5 bases from V and 2 bases from J, with 34 bases in between. CDR1 is MNHEY and CDR2 is SMNVEV in the germline V gene (reference sequence). CDR3 sequence: CASSPLTSLRGPPDEAYEQYF. As DNA, the CDR3 is TGTGCCAGCAGTCCCCTGACGTCCCTACGAGGTCCCCCCGACGAGGCCTACGAGCAGTACTTC.

The gene calls are TRBV5-1 and TRBJ2-7; tentatively, D is TRBD2 (7 bases). V was shortened by 7 bases and J by 3 bases, with 17 bases between the two germline ends. The length of the CDR3 is 14 residues. In germline, CDR1 is SGHRS, CDR2 YFSETQ. Here the CDR3 DNA reads TGCGCCAGCTCCACTGGGGGCGGGAGCTACGAGCAGTACTTC. Protein sequence: CASSTGGGSYEQYF. Using reference TRBV5-1 and TRBJ2-7 for the parts outside the CDR3, the full variable domain is KAGVTQTPRYLIKTRGQQVTLSCSPISGHRSVSWYQQTPGQGLQFLFEYFSETQRNKGNFPGRFSGRQFSNSRSEMNVSTLELGDSALYLCASSTGGGSYEQYFGPGTRLTVT.

This clone was detected only once. This chain connects TRBV7-8 to TRBJ1-1; possibly TRBD1 for D (6 bases). The CDR3 length is 15 residues. Germline CDR1 reads SGHVS; CDR2 reads FQNEAQ. Trimming took off 1 base at V and 7 bases at J, with 16 bases between the two ends. The CDR3 bases are TGTGCCAGCAGCTTAGGTCGGACAGCCCTACTTGAAGCTTTCTTT. The encoded protein is CASSLGRTALLEAFF.

The J gene is TRBJ2-7, the V gene TRBV19; tentative D call: TRBD1 (5 bases). Per germline, CDR1 LNHDA and CDR2 SQIVND (reference sequence). The V and J ends lost 3 bases and 3 bases respectively, with 9 bases between them. CDR3 size: 13 residues. This CDR3 is CASSIDRNYEQYF. Written as DNA, the CDR3 is TGTGCCAGTAGTATTGACAGAAACTACGAGCAGTACTTC.

V gene TRBV6-4 combines with J gene TRBJ1-5; D is unresolved. Per germline, CDR1 MRHNA and CDR2 SNTAGT. V was clipped by 3 bases and J by 0 bases, with 6 bases between them. The CDR3 spans 14 residues. CDR3 protein: CASSEEYSNQPQHF. The DNA of the CDR3 is TGTGCCAGCAGTGAAGAGTATAGCAATCAGCCCCAGCATTTT.

This clone was detected only once. The chain joins TRBV5-4 to TRBJ2-7; 7 bases agree with TRBD1. The junction had 13 bases not matched to a gene; V was cut back by 3 bases and J by 4 bases. CDR3 length equals 16 residues. Germline V gene lookup returns CDR1 SGHNT and CDR2 YYREEE (reference sequence). The CDR3 loop is CASSSNRQGMTYEQYF. The CDR3 DNA follows: TGTGCCAGCAGCTCCAACCGACAGGGAATGACATACGAGCAGTACTTC.

The gene calls are TRBV11-2 and TRBJ1-4; D not certain. Germline CDR1 reads SGHAT; CDR2 reads FQNNGV. Trimming left V 5 bases short and J 2 bases short, with 6 bases between. This CDR3 contains 13 residues. The CDR3, as DNA: TGTGCCAGCAGCACCCGGACTAATGAAAAACTGTTTTTT. This codes for CASSTRTNEKLFF.

This chain uses TRBV19 with TRBJ1-2; weak D call: TRBD1 (5 bases). The CDR3 is 13 amino acids. Deletions cut 3 bases from V and 2 bases from J, with 7 bases between. Looked up from germline, CDR1 is LNHDA and CDR2 is SQIVND (reference sequence). CDR3 DNA sequence: TGTGCCAGTAGTATCGACAGCAACTATGGCTACACCTTC. This gives the protein CASSIDSNYGYTF.

This chain joins TRBV19 and TRBJ2-2; D not resolved. V was shortened by 7 bases and J by 0 bases, with 3 bases between the two germline ends. This CDR3 region has 12 residues. The germline gives CDR1 LNHDA, CDR2 SQIVND (reference sequence). CDR3 residues: CASTTNTGELFF. CDR3 bases: TGTGCCAGTACAACGAACACCGGGGAGCTGTTTTTT.